This T cell receptor beta chain was observed in a study of OX40 agonist ivuxolimab in advanced cancers. Worth noting for this clone: The sample carries other DNA sequences with the same CDR3.

This CDR3 comprises 13 residues. Germline loops: CDR1 MNHEY, CDR2 SVGAGI. J lost 5 bases, V lost 6 bases, and 2 bases had no gene match. Profiling relied on immunoSEQ multiplex PCR, and the TCRdb table lists in-frame clones only, not all of them. In the table there are approximately 19,000 clones, less than 85% of which are singletons. The sequencing here drew on CD4+ or CD8+ T cells sorted from blood, taken in a trial of the OX40 agonist ivuxolimab. This clonotype was obtained from an adult with an advanced solid tumor such as melanoma, head and neck, liver or kidney cancer. The chain couples TRBV6-5 to TRBJ1-2; 11 positions match TRBD1. The CDR3 DNA follows: TGTGCCAGCAGCGGGACAGGGGGTTATGGCTACACCTTC. It translates to CASSGTGGYGYTF.